This T cell receptor beta chain is from a study of early T cells in non-severe SARS-CoV-2 infection. Study-level information: Sequencing was performed on bulk RNA from unsorted whole blood, leaving chains unpaired.

The library protocol tagged individual cDNA molecules with unique molecular identifiers. TCRdb recomputed calls from the 5' RACE reads with MiXCR, one row per CDR3 protein. This table holds around 52,000 distinct CDR3 sequences, around a tenth found once. Of note for this clonotype: Antigen specificity is unknown.

CDR1 is MNHNS and CDR2 is SASEGT in the germline V gene. Trimming left V 7 bases short and J 2 bases short, with 15 bases between. The CDR3 sequence is 14 residues long. Study-level points and caveats: Using VDJdb, the matching emphasized anti-spike CD8 responses while missing private and CD4 specificities.

This rearrangement joins TRBV6-1 to TRBJ2-7, with D hard to call. The receptor comes from an adult who was a healthcare worker with PCR-confirmed SARS-CoV-2 infection or an uninfected control (not recorded which). The sequencing input was whole blood. This chain's CDR3 is CASTPSRTTYEQYF. The CDR3 coding sequence is TGTGCCAGCACACCCTCCCGGACCACCTACGAGCAGTACTTC.